The sequence of this TCR beta chain was determined in a study of spatial heterogeneity in lung cancer. TCRdb reprocessed the 5' RACE reads with MiXCR, giving one entry per CDR3 protein. The table lists 3,000 to 3,500 distinct CDR3 sequences, approximately 7.9% of them singletons. This clonotype was observed a few times. Its antigen is still unknown. Time point meaning: sample taken at primary tumor resection. Germline CDR1 is SGHVT and CDR2 is SQSDAQ. The length of the CDR3 is 14 residues. The V end lost 8 bases, the J end lost 2 bases, and 12 bases lay between the germline ends. Overall study results and limits: In tumors, expanded intratumoral alpha and beta TCR counts tracked mutation counts. Ubiquitous expanded TCR counts tracked ubiquitous nonsynonymous mutations, and regional counts tracked regional ones.

The material was lung tumor tissue, obtained at surgery. The chain links TRBV7-4 to TRBJ2-2; maybe TRBD1 (6 bases). The clonotype comes from a male donor with early-stage non-small cell lung cancer. CDR3 region: CASGWGPNTGELFF. Written as DNA, the CDR3 is TGTGCCAGCGGTTGGGGGCCTAACACCGGGGAGCTGTTTTTT.